The sequence of this TCR beta chain was determined in a study of blood T cell repertoires in COVID-19. At the level of the study: Some COVID-19 samples were acute and others convalescent; all came from the United States, Italy and Spain. PBMCs, B-cell-depleted T cells, or T cells were the source of the cDNA or gDNA that made up the material.

Trimming removed 5 bases from V and 1 base from J; junction bases left unmatched: 10. CDR1 MNHNY and CDR2 SVGAGI come from the germline V gene (reference sequence). The CDR3 runs to 18 residues. Libraries were prepared by immunoSEQ multiplex PCR; TCRdb keeps only in-frame clonotypes and omits some of them. The table has 90,000 to 120,000 clones, 80% to 85% seen once. The sequence was collected from a human donor in a cohort sampled during active COVID-19. The sequenced sample was peripheral blood. The gene calls are TRBV6-6 and TRBJ2-2, with 10 bases that match TRBD1. CDR3 nucleotide sequence: TGTGCCAGCAGTCCATCTCCCGGGACAGGGGAGAACACCGGGGAGCTGTTTTTT. The encoded protein is CASSPSPGTGENTGELFF.